This paragraph covers one TCR beta chain sequence. This clonotype was counted ten times or more. Its antigen is still unknown. No much larger clonotype is one base removed from it; base qualities were not supplied. This entry belongs to a study of T-cell reconstitution after alpha-beta-depleted transplantation in children (dated by TCRdb to the mid-2010s). Describing the broader study: Using TCR repertoire profiling, the study followed T-cell immune reconstitution in a quantitative way in children after TCRalphabeta/CD19-depleted allogeneic hematopoietic cell transplantation.

From the cysteine up to the phenylalanine, the CDR3 has a length of 23 residues. The retained sequence is limited to the CDR3, 69 bases, with the frame set at the first base. CDR1 SGHTA and CDR2 FQGNSA were looked up in the germline V gene. Relative to germline, V is missing 3 bases and J is missing 0 bases, with 23 bases of the junction outside any gene match. Library generation was performed with PCR. Sequencing took place on an Illumina HiSeq 2500. TCR library preparation used molecular barcoding, with unique molecular identifiers applied to normalize quantification of the TCRbeta repertoire. TCRdb's own reprocessing of the public reads used fastp at Q25 and MiXCR and kept productive beta chains. Rows with a matching CDR3 protein are joined into one entry that keeps the most common DNA and genes. This sample has roughly 220,000 distinct CDR3 sequences in its table, and 9% to 10% of those were observed once. Of the sample, approximately 5% is held by the ten largest clones.

Sequences were derived from PBMCs from the stem cell graft donor, sampled from the stem cell graft. The receptor's source is a human donor who donated a stem cell graft to a child with SCID. The chain joins TRBV7-2 to TRBJ2-1; 10 bases in the middle match TRBD2. The CDR3 has the sequence CASSFSRRPMTSGQGSSYNEQFF. Here is the DNA: TGTGCCAGCAGCTTTAGCCGCCGGCCAATGACTAGCGGGCAAGGGAGCTCCTACAATGAGCAGTTCTTC. Reference TRBV7-2 and TRBJ2-1 genes cover what lies past the CDR3, so the full variable domain is GAGVSQSPSNKVTEKGKDVELRCDPISGHTALYWYRQSLGQGLEFLIYFQGNSAPDKSGLPSDRFSAERTGGSVSTLTIQRTQQEDSAVYLCASSFSRRPMTSGQGSSYNEQFFGPGTRLTVL.